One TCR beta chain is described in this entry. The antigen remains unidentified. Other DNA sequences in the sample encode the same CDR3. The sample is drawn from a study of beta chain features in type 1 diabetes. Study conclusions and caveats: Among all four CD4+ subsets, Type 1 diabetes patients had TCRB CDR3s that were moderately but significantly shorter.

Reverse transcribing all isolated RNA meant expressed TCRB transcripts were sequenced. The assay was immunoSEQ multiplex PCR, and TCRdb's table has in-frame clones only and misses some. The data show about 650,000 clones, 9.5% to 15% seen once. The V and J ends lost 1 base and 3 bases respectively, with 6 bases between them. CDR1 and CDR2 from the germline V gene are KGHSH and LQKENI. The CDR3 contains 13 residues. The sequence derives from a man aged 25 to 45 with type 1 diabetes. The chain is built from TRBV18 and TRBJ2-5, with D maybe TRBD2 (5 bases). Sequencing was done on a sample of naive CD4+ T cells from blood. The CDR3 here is CASSPQGEETQYF. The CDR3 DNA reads TGTGCCAGCTCACCACAGGGAGAAGAGACCCAGTACTTC.